This T cell receptor beta chain was identified in a study of T-cell memory formation after mild COVID-19. Study results and limitations: Some clones that responded turned up in pre-infection memory, which suggests that cross-reactive memory joined in. In second-wave clones peaking day 37, SARS-CoV-2 specificity remained unconfirmed. Clones that got smaller from day 15 to 85 had even CD4/CD8, while clones growing later tipped toward CD4+.

One entry per CDR3 protein, called by TCRdb with MiXCR from the 5' RACE reads. The sample includes 250,000 to 350,000 distinct CDR3 sequences, roughly 16% of them seen just once. Details on this clonotype: What it binds is not known.

The V and J ends lost 4 bases and 3 bases respectively, with 10 bases between them. Germline CDR1 and CDR2: MDHEN and SYDVKM. The CDR3 is 13 residues long. The chain is built from TRBV28 and TRBJ2-7; TRBD1 or TRBD2 may be the D gene (5 bases each). The sequenced sample was PBMCs or a T cell subset sorted from them (not recorded which). The clonotype comes from a man between 18 and 29 years old who had mild COVID-19 (a few samples of this study predate the infection). Cell type and time point are not known. CDR3 region: CASSSGQDYEQYV. CDR3 nucleotides: TGTGCCAGCAGTTCGGGGCAAGACTACGAGCAGTACGTC.